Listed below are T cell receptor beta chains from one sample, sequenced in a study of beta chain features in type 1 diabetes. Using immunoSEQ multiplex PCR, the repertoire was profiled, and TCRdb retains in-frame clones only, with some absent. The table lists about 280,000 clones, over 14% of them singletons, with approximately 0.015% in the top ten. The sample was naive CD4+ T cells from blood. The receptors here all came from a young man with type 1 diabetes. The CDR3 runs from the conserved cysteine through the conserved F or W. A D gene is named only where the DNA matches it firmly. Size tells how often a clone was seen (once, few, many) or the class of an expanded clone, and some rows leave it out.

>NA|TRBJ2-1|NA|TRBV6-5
CASRRGGAAYNEQFF
TGTGCCAGCAGGCGAGGCGGGGCGGCATACAATGAGCAGTTCTTC
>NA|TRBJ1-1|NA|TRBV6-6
CASRRSTEAFF
TGTGCCAGCAGGAGAAGCACTGAAGCTTTCTTT
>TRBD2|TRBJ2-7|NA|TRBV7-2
CASSLALSGTSGEQYF
TGTGCCAGCAGCTTAGCTCTTAGCGGGACTTCGGGCGAGCAGTACTTC
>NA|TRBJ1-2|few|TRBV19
CASSPWRDGYTF
TGTGCCAGTAGTCCCTGGAGGGATGGCTACACCTTC
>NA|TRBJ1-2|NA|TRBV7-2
CASSLNPGLYGYIF
TGTGCCAGCAGCCTTAATCCAGGTCTCTATGGCTACATCTTC
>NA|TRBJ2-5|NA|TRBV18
CASSPGGKSQYF
TGTGCCAGCTCACCAGGGGGGAAGAGCCAGTACTTC
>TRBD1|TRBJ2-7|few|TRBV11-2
CASSPRTGSSYEQYF
TGTGCCAGCAGCCCTCGGACAGGGAGCTCCTACGAGCAGTACTTC
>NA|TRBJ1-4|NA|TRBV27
CASSSTPREGWLFF
TGTGCCAGCAGTTCGACCCCCAGGGAGGGGTGGCTGTTTTTT
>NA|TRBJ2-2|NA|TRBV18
CASSPPTVLSTGELFF
TGTGCCAGCTCACCCCCCACGGTGCTAAGCACCGGGGAGCTGTTTTTT
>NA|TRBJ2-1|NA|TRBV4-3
CASSQDSRVRNEQFF
TGCGCCAGCAGCCAAGATTCCAGGGTCCGGAATGAGCAGTTCTTC
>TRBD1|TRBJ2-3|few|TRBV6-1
CASSNRQGGDTQYF
TGTGCCAGCAGTAATAGACAGGGCGGAGATACGCAGTATTTT
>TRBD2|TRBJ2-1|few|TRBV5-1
CASSSGRTSGSLNEQFF
TGCGCCAGCAGCTCGGGCCGGACTAGCGGGAGTTTGAATGAGCAGTTCTTC
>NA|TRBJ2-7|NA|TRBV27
CASSLIVAEQYF
TGTGCCAGCAGTTTGATCGTGGCCGAGCAGTACTTC
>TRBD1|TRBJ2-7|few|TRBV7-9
CASSFGQGISNEQYF
TGTGCCAGCAGCTTCGGACAGGGTATCTCGAACGAGCAGTACTTC
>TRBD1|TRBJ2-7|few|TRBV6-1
CASSPDWDRARQQYF
TGTGCCAGCAGTCCCGACTGGGACAGGGCTAGGCAGCAGTACTTC